This T cell receptor (beta chain) appears in the sequencing data of a study of T-cell reconstitution after alpha-beta-depleted transplantation in children (dated by TCRdb to about 2016). Regarding the research as a whole: The study quantitatively tracked T-cell immune reconstitution after TCRalphabeta/CD19-depleted allogeneic hematopoietic cell transplantation in children using TCR repertoire profiling.

Sample treatment or condition, as interpreted from the label and publication: allogeneic hematopoietic cell transplantation with graft depleted of TCRalphabeta T cells and CD19 B cells. The transplant recipients were children given TCRalphabeta/CD19-depleted allogeneic hematopoietic cell grafts. As to this clonotype: No antigen is known for it. It has no much larger one-base neighbor in the sample; base qualities were not kept.

Library generation was performed with PCR. The sequencer listed for this sample is Illumina HiSeq 2500. TCR library preparation used molecular barcoding, with unique molecular identifiers applied to normalize quantification of the TCRbeta repertoire. TCRdb's own reprocessing of the public reads used fastp at Q25 and MiXCR and kept productive beta chains. Every entry covers one CDR3 protein and lists the most common genes and DNA from its rows. The sample contains about 580,000 distinct CDR3 sequences, roughly a quarter of them found a single time. Together, the top ten hold under 45% of the sample. CDR3 length: 20 amino acids, cysteine to phenylalanine. Only the CDR3 region is kept as DNA, spanning 60 bases read in frame from base 1. Ends trimmed: V by 4 bases, J by 0 bases; bases unmatched to a gene: 14. Points the paper makes about the study in general: The apparently early alphabetaT-cell count recovery about two months after transplant was reportedly dependent on only several hundred rapidly expanded clones derived from non-depleted graft cells. In some patients, high TCRbeta diversity at day 60 was attributed to recipient T cells and intrathymic progenitors that had survived conditioning. Hyperexpanded clone frequencies declined over subsequent months; after one year, T-cell counts and TCRbeta diversity were mostly attributed to newly produced T cells.

The TCR was taken from a boy under three years old with Wiskott-Aldrich syndrome, due to receive a stem cell transplant. Sequenced here: PBMCs, sampled before TCRalphabeta/CD19-depleted stem cell transplant. The V and J genes are TRBV12-3 or TRBV12-4 and TRBJ2-1; 11 bases in the middle match TRBD1. DNA sequence: TGTGCCAGCAGTTCCCCAACCGGGACAGGGGGGATTCTCTCCTACAATGAGCAGTTCTTC. This yields the protein CASSSPTGTGGILSYNEQFF.